The rows below give T cell receptor beta chains drawn from one sample of a study of CD8 T cells in ankylosing spondylitis. TCRdb re-called the 5' RACE reads through MiXCR, storing one row per CDR3 protein. This table has 150,000 to 200,000 distinct CDR3 sequences, 10% to 15% appearing once. The specimen sequenced was blood, either unsorted or a sorted T cell fraction (not recorded which). The receptor set was obtained from a female donor with ankylosing spondylitis or in good health (not recorded which). Both conserved end residues are part of each CDR3. D genes are given only for firm matches. Where a row states a size, it is once, few, many or the class of an expanded clone; other rows omit it.

clone_size,d_call,v_call,j_call,cdr3_aa,cdr3_nt
many,NA,TRBV29-1,TRBJ2-6,CSVQGLSSGANVLTF,TGCAGCGTTCAGGGACTTAGCTCTGGGGCCAACGTCCTGACTTTC
many,NA,TRBV27,TRBJ2-7,CASSFLTLGQPYEQYF,TGTGCCAGCAGTTTCCTAACACTAGGACAGCCCTACGAGCAGTACTTC
NA,NA,TRBV2,TRBJ2-7,CASSAPGTADEQYF,TGTGCCAGCAGTGCCCCCGGGACGGCCGACGAGCAGTACTTC
many,NA,TRBV7-6,TRBJ2-7,CASSRLPGASAEVPYEQYF,TGTGCCAGCAGCCGACTGCCCGGGGCGAGCGCGGAGGTCCCCTACGAGCAGTACTTC
few,NA,TRBV20-1,TRBJ2-1,CSARGPSPEQFF,TGCAGTGCTAGGGGCCCAAGCCCCGAGCAGTTCTTC
NA,NA,TRBV12-3/TRBV12-4,TRBJ2-1,CASSRALGVGAGAF,NA
few,TRBD1,TRBV18,TRBJ2-1,CASSPQGTGGYNEQFF,TGTGCCAGCTCACCACAAGGGACAGGGGGCTACAATGAGCAGTTCTTC
few,TRBD2,TRBV12-3/TRBV12-4,TRBJ2-1,CASSSRGTSGTGRPYNEQFF,TGTGCCAGCAGTAGCAGGGGGACTAGCGGGACGGGTAGGCCCTACAATGAGCAGTTCTTC
many,TRBD1,TRBV5-1,TRBJ1-4,CASSLGDRVANEKLFF,TGCGCCAGCAGCTTGGGGGACAGGGTGGCTAATGAAAAACTGTTTTTT
many,TRBD1,TRBV27,TRBJ1-6,CASSLSGGTYNSPLHF,TGTGCCAGCAGTTTATCAGGGGGCACCTATAATTCACCCCTCCACTTT
many,TRBD2,TRBV2,TRBJ2-3,CASSELAGGYADTQYF,TGTGCCAGCAGTGAACTTGCGGGAGGATATGCAGATACGCAGTATTTT
few,NA,TRBV23-1,TRBJ1-5,CASIVGNNQPQHF,TGCGCCAGCATCGTAGGAAACAATCAGCCCCAGCATTTT
NA,NA,TRBV27,TRBJ1-1,CASSPPTGYEAFF,TGTGCCAGCAGTCCACCCACAGGTTACGAGGCTTTCTTT
many,NA,TRBV6-2/TRBV6-3,TRBJ1-1,CASSFLGQMNTEAFF,TGTGCCAGCAGCTTTTTGGGACAAATGAACACTGAAGCTTTCTTT
many,TRBD1,TRBV5-1,TRBJ2-7,CASSLDRGAYYEQYF,TGCGCCAGCAGCTTGGACAGGGGGGCCTACTACGAGCAGTACTTC
many,NA,TRBV20-1,TRBJ2-3,CSAISPGSGDTQYF,TGCAGTGCTATCTCTCCCGGTTCTGGAGATACGCAGTATTTT
many,TRBD1,TRBV5-6,TRBJ1-2,CASSATGTNGYTF,TGTGCCAGCAGCGCGACAGGGACTAATGGCTACACCTTC
NA,TRBD1,TRBV24-1,TRBJ2-5,CATSDPGQGRETQYF,TGTGCCACCAGTGACCCCGGACAGGGACGAGAGACCCAGTACTTC